This TCR beta chain came from a study of cytomegalovirus exposure and HLA in healthy donors. This clone was counted a single time. Its specificity is not known. Vbeta (60) and Jbeta (13) primers were used in the PCR. TCRdb's copy holds only in-frame clones and misses some; the assay was immunoSEQ multiplex PCR. The table records about 160,000 clones, 80% of them present only once. Study-wide findings and caveats: A list of approximately 160 TCR beta chains associated with cytomegalovirus was given. The authors later found most CMV-associated TCR beta chains appeared HLA-restricted.

The clonotype comes from a man aged 25-45 years in good health and CMV-seronegative. The material sequenced was PBMCs.

This CDR3 is CATSRGDRGPATQYF. For the CDR3, the DNA is TGTGCCACCAGCAGAGGGGACAGGGGCCCAGCGACCCAGTACTTC. J is TRBJ2-5 and V is TRBV15, with 10 bases fitting TRBD1. CDR3 length: 15 residues. The V segment lost 1 base and the J segment 7 bases; nucleotides outside the gene matches: 6. Germline V gene lookup returns CDR1 LNHNV and CDR2 YYDKDF (reference sequence). Combining the CDR3 with reference TRBV15 and TRBJ2-5 gives the whole variable domain DAMVIQNPRYQVTQFGKPVTLSCSQTLNHNVMYWYQQKSSQAPKLLFHYYDKDFNNEADTPDNFQSRRPNTSFCFLDIRSPGLGDTAMYLCATSRGDRGPATQYFGPGTRLLVL.